This TCR beta chain was found in a study of technical replicates of blood from a handful of donors. This CDR3 spans 14 amino acids. V shed 2 bases, J shed 7 bases, and the junction held 5 bases outside the gene matches. Looked up from germline, CDR1 is GTSNPN and CDR2 is SVGIG (reference sequence). The protocol was immunoSEQ multiplex PCR, while the TCRdb copy is restricted to in-frame clones and leaves out a portion. The table includes 55,000 to 75,000 clones, roughly 91% detected once. The rearrangement links TRBV30 to TRBJ2-1, with 10 bases matching TRBD2. The sample comprised PBMCs. The source of this sequence is a human donor in good health. Some clones in this sample may be carry-over from other donors' samples. Here the CDR3 reads CAWSTSGIPNEQFF. The CDR3 DNA reads TGTGCCTGGAGTACTAGCGGGATCCCAAATGAGCAGTTCTTC.